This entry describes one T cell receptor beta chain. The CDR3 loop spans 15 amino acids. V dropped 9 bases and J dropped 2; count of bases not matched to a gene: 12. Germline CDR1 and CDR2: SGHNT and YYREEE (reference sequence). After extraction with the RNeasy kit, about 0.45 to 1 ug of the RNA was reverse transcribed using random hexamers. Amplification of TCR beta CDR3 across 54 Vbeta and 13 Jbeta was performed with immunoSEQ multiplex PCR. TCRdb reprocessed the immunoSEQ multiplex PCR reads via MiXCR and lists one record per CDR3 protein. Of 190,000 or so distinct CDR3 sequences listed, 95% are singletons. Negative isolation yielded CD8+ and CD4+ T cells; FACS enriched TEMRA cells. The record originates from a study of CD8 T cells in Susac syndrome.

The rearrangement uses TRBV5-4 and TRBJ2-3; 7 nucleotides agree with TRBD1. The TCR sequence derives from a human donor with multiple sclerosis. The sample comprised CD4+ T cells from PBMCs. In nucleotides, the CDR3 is TGTGCCACCAAACTTCAGGGGGATACCACAGATACGCAGTATTTT. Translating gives CATKLQGDTTDTQYF.